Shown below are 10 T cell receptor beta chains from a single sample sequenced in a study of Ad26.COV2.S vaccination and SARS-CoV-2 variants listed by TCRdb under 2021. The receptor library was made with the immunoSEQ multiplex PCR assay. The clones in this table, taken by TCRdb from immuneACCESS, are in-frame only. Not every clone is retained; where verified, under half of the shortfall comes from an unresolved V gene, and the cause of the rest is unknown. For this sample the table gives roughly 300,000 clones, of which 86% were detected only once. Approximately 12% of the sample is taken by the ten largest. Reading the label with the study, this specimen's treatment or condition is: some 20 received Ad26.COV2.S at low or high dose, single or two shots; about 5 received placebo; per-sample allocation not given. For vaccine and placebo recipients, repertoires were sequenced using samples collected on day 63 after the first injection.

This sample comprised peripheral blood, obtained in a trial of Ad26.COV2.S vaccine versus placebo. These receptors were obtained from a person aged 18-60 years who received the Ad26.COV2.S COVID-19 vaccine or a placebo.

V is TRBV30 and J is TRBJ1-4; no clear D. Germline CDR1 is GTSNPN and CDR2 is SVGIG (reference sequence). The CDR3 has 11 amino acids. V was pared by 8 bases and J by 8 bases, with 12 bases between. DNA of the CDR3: TGTGCCGGGGAGGTAGGGGAAAAACTGTTTTTT. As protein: CAGEVGEKLFF.

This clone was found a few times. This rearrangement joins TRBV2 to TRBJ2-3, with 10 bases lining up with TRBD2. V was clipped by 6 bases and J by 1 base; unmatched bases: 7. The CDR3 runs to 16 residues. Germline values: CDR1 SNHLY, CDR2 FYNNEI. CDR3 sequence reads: CASRGPSGGGTDTQYF. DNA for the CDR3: TGTGCCAGCAGGGGACCCAGCGGGGGGGGCACAGATACGCAGTATTTT.

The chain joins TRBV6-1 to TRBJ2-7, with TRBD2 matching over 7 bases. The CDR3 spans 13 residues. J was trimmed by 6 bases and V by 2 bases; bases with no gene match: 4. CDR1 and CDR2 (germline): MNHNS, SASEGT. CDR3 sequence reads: CASSELRGVEQYF. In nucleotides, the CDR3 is TGTGCCAGCAGTGAACTCCGGGGGGTCGAGCAGTACTTC.

CDR3 protein: CASSYFLAGSHTDTQYF. CDR3 nucleotides: TGTGCCAGCAGTTACTTCCTAGCGGGATCACACACAGATACGCAGTATTTT. The V gene is TRBV6-2 or TRBV6-3, the J gene TRBJ2-3, with 9 bases aligning to TRBD2. The trim removed 1 base at V and 2 bases at J, leaving 7 bases unmatched. CDR1 is MNHEY, CDR2 SVGEGT, per germline. This CDR3 spans 17 amino acids.

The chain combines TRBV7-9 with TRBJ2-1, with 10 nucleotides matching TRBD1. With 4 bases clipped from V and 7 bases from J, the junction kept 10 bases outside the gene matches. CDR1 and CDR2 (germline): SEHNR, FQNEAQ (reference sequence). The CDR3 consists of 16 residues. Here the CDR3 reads CASSSTGTGVTNEQFF. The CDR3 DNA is TGTGCCAGCAGCTCTACCGGGACAGGGGTAACAAATGAGCAGTTCTTC.

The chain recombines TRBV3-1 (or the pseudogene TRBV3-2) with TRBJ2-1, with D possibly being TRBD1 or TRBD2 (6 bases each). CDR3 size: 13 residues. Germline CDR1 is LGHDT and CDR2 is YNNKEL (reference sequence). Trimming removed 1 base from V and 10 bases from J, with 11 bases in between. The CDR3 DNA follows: TGTGCCAGCAGCCAAGGTATAGGGGGGGAGCAGTTCTTC. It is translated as CASSQGIGGEQFF.

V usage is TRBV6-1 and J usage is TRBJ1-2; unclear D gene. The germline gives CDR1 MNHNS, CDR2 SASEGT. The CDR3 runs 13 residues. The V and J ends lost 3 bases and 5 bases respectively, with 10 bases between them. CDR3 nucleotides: TGTGCCAGCAGTGAGGGGTCCGGATATGGCTACACCTTC. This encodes CASSEGSGYGYTF.

The CDR3 sequence is CASDTGFGYTF. CDR3 bases: TGTGCCAGTGATACCGGGTTCGGCTACACCTTC. The chain carries TRBV19 and TRBJ1-2, with D unclear. Trimming removed 8 bases from V and 8 bases from J, with 12 bases in between. Germline V lookup: CDR1 LNHDA, CDR2 SQIVND (reference sequence). This CDR3 is 11 amino acids long.

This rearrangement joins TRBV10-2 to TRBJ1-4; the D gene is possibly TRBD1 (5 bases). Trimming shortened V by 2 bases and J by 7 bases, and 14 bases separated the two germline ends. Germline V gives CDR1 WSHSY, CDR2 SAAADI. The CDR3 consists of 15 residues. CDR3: CASSEPGTGSEKLFF. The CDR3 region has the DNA TGCGCCAGCAGTGAGCCGGGGACGGGAAGTGAAAAACTGTTTTTT.

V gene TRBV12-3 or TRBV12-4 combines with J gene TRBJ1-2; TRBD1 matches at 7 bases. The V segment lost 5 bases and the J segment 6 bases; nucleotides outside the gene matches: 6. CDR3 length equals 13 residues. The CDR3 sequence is CASSIGTADGYTF. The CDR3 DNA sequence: TGTGCCAGCAGTATAGGGACAGCCGATGGCTACACCTTC.